This TCR beta chain was recorded in a study of cytotoxic CD8 clonotypes in ibrutinib-treated CLL. Germline CDR1 reads PRHDT; CDR2 reads FYEKMQ (reference sequence). This CDR3 region has 13 residues. J lost 7 bases, V lost 6 bases, and 4 bases had no gene match. Method: immunoSEQ multiplex PCR; TCRdb's copy keeps in-frame clones and lacks some. Among some 200,000 clones listed, 72% were seen once. This clonotype was sampled from a human donor with chronic lymphocytic leukemia. The sequencing here drew on PBMCs, taken after 24 months of ibrutinib treatment. The chain recombines TRBV13 with TRBJ2-1; 9 positions match TRBD1. The CDR3 sequence: CASRNRGQNEQFF. In DNA, the CDR3 is TGTGCCAGCAGGAACAGGGGGCAGAATGAGCAGTTCTTC. The full variable domain, in which reference TRBV13 and TRBJ2-1 provide the parts outside the CDR3, is AAGVIQSPRHLIKEKRETATLKCYPIPRHDTVYWYQQGPGQDPQFLISFYEKMQSDKGSIPDRFSAQQFSDYHSELNMSSLELGDSALYFCASRNRGQNEQFFGPGTRLTVL.